This T cell receptor beta chain was observed in a study of OX40 agonist ivuxolimab in advanced cancers. About the research overall: Patient treatment consisted of intravenous ivuxolimab administration every 2 weeks at 0.01 to 10 mg/kg. People who had prior anti-PD-1, anti-PD-L1 or anti-CTLA-4 therapy could take part, and roughly 44% had some. Regarding the study as a whole: Not determined was the antigen specificity of the expanded peripheral T cells.

In regard to this clone: Its antigen remains unknown.

Assay used: immunoSEQ multiplex PCR; TCRdb lists only in-frame clones, some missing. The sample lists around 53,000 clones, approximately 79% occurring once. The ends lost 0 bases at V and 2 bases at J; junction bases unmatched: 6. CDR1 and CDR2 from the germline V gene are SGHAT and FQNNGV. This CDR3 is built from 18 residues. Patients were ruled out by autoimmune disease history or systemic immunosuppression. V gene TRBV11-2 combines with J gene TRBJ2-3, with 12 nucleotides matching TRBD2. The sample was CD4+ or CD8+ T cells sorted from blood, taken in a trial of the OX40 agonist ivuxolimab. This clonotype was sampled from an adult with an advanced solid tumor such as melanoma, head and neck, liver or kidney cancer. CDR3 DNA sequence: TGTGCCAGCAGCTTAGATGGACTAGCGGGGAAGCTCACAGATACGCAGTATTTT. The encoded protein is CASSLDGLAGKLTDTQYF.